Below are 21 T cell receptor beta chains sequenced from a single sample in a study of blood T cell repertoires in COVID-19. Profiled with immunoSEQ multiplex PCR; TCRdb holds only in-frame clones, not every one. This sample has some 200,000 clones, with 81% found just once. Sequenced: peripheral blood. All receptors derive from an elderly woman with COVID-19, enrolled during active disease.

The rearrangement joins TRBV9 to TRBJ2-1; the match to TRBD2 covers 9 bases. Germline loops: CDR1 SGDLS, CDR2 YYNGEE. The CDR3 totals 15 residues. J gave up 8 bases and V 0 bases, and 6 bases lay outside the gene matches. In nucleotides, the CDR3 is TGTGCCAGCAGCGTAGTTTTAGCGGGAGTACATGAGCAGTTCTTC. It codes for CASSVVLAGVHEQFF. The full variable domain, its missing parts supplied by reference TRBV9 and TRBJ2-1, is DSGVTQTPKHLITATGQRVTLRCSPRSGDLSVYWYQQSLDQGLQFLIQYYNGEERAKGNILERFSAQQFPDLHSELNLSSLELGDSALYFCASSVVLAGVHEQFFGPGTRLTVL.

To note about this clone: This sample includes further DNA sequences coding for the same CDR3. The chain joins TRBV28 to TRBJ2-7, with TRBD2 matching 10 bases. V gave up 6 bases and J gave up 0 bases; unmatched junction bases: 2. CDR1 MDHEN and CDR2 SYDVKM come from the germline V gene. This CDR3 region has 14 residues. Written as DNA, the CDR3 is TGTGCCAGCAGCTTAGCGGGGGGCTCCTACGAGCAGTACTTC. This codes for CASSLAGGSYEQYF.

The CDR3, as DNA: TGTGCCAGCAGCTTAGCATGGACACAGGGCGAATGGGAGCTGTTTTTT. Translated: CASSLAWTQGEWELFF. This sequence joins TRBV7-9 and TRBJ2-2, with D perhaps matching TRBD1 (6 bases). The CDR3 sequence is 16 residues long. V was cut by 0 bases and J by 9 bases, with 17 bases left in between. Germline values: CDR1 SEHNR, CDR2 FQNEAQ (reference sequence).

This clone was seen a single time. For the CDR3, the DNA is TGTGCCAGCAGTTTAAATGGCGGCATCTATGGCTACACCTTC. Translated, it gives CASSLNGGIYGYTF. The chain is built from TRBV27 and TRBJ1-2; D not certain. V was clipped by 2 bases and J by 4 bases, with 11 bases between them. In germline, CDR1 is MNHEY, CDR2 SMNVEV (reference sequence). The CDR3 loop spans 14 amino acids.

The V call is TRBV7-9, the J call TRBJ1-1; 9 bases are a match to TRBD1. This CDR3 is built from 14 residues. Germline loops: CDR1 SEHNR, CDR2 FQNEAQ (reference sequence). V shed 5 bases, J shed 4 bases, and the junction held 5 bases outside the gene matches. The CDR3 DNA reads TGTGCCAGCAGCACGGGACAGGGTAGCACTGAAGCTTTCTTT. Protein: CASSTGQGSTEAFF.

The J gene is TRBJ1-5, the V gene TRBV2, with a tentative D call TRBD1 (5 bases). This CDR3 contains 13 residues. Trimming pared 6 bases from V and 4 bases from J, leaving 10 bases between. Germline loops: CDR1 SNHLY, CDR2 FYNNEI. As DNA, the CDR3 is TGTGCCAGCAGCAGGGCCTTTAATCAGCCCCAGCATTTT. Its protein is CASSRAFNQPQHF.

The chain links TRBV2 to TRBJ2-7; 7 positions agree with TRBD2. With V trimmed by 7 bases and J by 4 bases, 10 bases remained unmatched. Germline-derived CDR1 and CDR2 are SNHLY and FYNNEI. This CDR3 has 14 residues. Here the CDR3 DNA reads TGTGCCAGCACCCCAGCGGGATACGCATACGAGCAGTACTTC. It encodes CASTPAGYAYEQYF.

The CDR3 region is CASSLDRLVGDTQYF. CDR3 DNA sequence: TGTGCCAGCAGCTTAGATAGGCTAGTAGGAGATACGCAGTATTTT. The chain is built from TRBV11-2 and TRBJ2-3; D unresolved. The V and J ends lost 0 bases and 5 bases respectively, with 12 bases between them. The germline gives CDR1 SGHAT, CDR2 FQNNGV. The CDR3 has 15 residues.

The chain recombines TRBV6-6 with TRBJ2-1; D perhaps matches TRBD2 (6 bases). The germline gives CDR1 MNHNY, CDR2 SVGAGI (reference sequence). The CDR3 loop spans 14 amino acids. Trimming removed 2 bases at V and 6 bases at J, with 11 bases between. CDR3 sequence reads: CASSYQGLTNEQFF. For the CDR3, the DNA is TGTGCCAGCAGTTACCAGGGACTTACCAATGAGCAGTTCTTC.

This chain links TRBV9 with TRBJ2-3, with 8 bases that match TRBD2. The CDR3 length is 15 residues. V gave up 5 bases and J gave up 3 bases; unmatched junction bases: 8. CDR1 and CDR2 (germline): SGDLS, YYNGEE. The CDR3 DNA is TGTGCCAGCAGACCCCCGGGGGGGAGGACAGATACGCAGTATTTT. Its protein product is CASRPPGGRTDTQYF.

The chain has TRBV5-1 and TRBJ2-2; D is uncertain. The CDR3 totals 13 residues. V was pared by 3 bases and J by 4 bases, with 7 bases between. Germline lookup yields CDR1 SGHRS and CDR2 YFSETQ. CDR3 DNA: TGCGCCAGCAGCTGGAGCCTCACCGGGGAGCTGTTTTTT. It codes for CASSWSLTGELFF.

The gene calls are TRBV23-1 and TRBJ1-4; 11 bases are shared with TRBD1. TRBV23-1 is reported as an ORF; its role is uncertain. The CDR3 is 18 residues long. With V trimmed by 6 bases and J by 2 bases, 11 bases remained unmatched. The chain's CDR3 is CASRTGTGGSLTNEKLFF. The CDR3 coding sequence is TGCGCCAGCAGGACCGGGACAGGGGGATCTCTCACTAATGAAAAACTGTTTTTT.

The rearrangement links TRBV2 to TRBJ1-2, with D perhaps matching TRBD1 (5 bases). Looked up from germline, CDR1 is SNHLY and CDR2 is FYNNEI. CDR3 length: 14 residues. V dropped 6 bases and J dropped 8 bases, with 19 bases sitting between them. This chain's CDR3 is CASRSQAYNEGYTF. The CDR3 DNA is TGTGCCAGCAGGTCACAGGCCTACAATGAGGGCTACACCTTC.

The J gene is TRBJ1-2, the V gene TRBV2; D uncertain. The CDR3 is 10 amino acids. Per the germline V gene, CDR1 is SNHLY and CDR2 is FYNNEI. Trimming cost V 5 bases and J 8 bases, with 6 bases left between them. The CDR3 region is CASSQYGYTF. In DNA form, the CDR3 reads TGTGCCAGCAGTCAGTACGGCTACACCTTC. Together with reference TRBV2 and TRBJ1-2, the CDR3 gives the full variable domain: EPEVTQTPSHQVTQMGQEVILRCVPISNHLYFYWYRQILGQKVEFLVSFYNNEISEKSEIFDDQFSVERPDGSNFTLKIRSTKLEDSAMYFCASSQYGYTFGSGTRLTVV.

This chain uses TRBV5-1 with TRBJ1-1, with TRBD1 matching over 7 bases. The CDR3 consists of 14 residues. CDR1 is SGHRS, CDR2 YFSETQ, per germline. J lost 5 bases, V lost 4 bases, and 8 bases had no gene match. The CDR3 protein is CASSIGGGETEAFF. The CDR3 bases are TGCGCCAGCAGCATTGGAGGGGGCGAGACTGAAGCTTTCTTT.

The CDR3 region has the DNA TGCGCCAGCAGCCAGCTGCCTCTAGCGGGGGAGGGGGCTGATACGCAGTATTTT. It yields the protein CASSQLPLAGEGADTQYF. The genes are TRBV4-1 and TRBJ2-3; 10 bases are shared with TRBD2. Germline V CDR1 and CDR2: MGHRA, YSYEKL. J gave up 6 bases and V 3 bases, and 15 bases lay outside the gene matches. The CDR3 is 18 amino acids.

The gene calls are TRBV21-1 and TRBJ2-1; the table's D gene call, TRBD1, was not cross checked with the DNA. TRBV21-1 is reported as a pseudogene. The CDR3 is made up of 18 amino acids. The CDR3 DNA is TGTGCCAGCAGCAAAGGACGAACGGGCAGGGGTTCCTACAATGAGCAGTTCTTC. Protein: CASSKGRTGRGSYNEQFF.

The genes are TRBV5-1 and TRBJ2-1, with TRBD1 identical over 9 bases. Germline CDR1 is SGHRS and CDR2 is YFSETQ. This CDR3 has 14 residues. V shed 7 bases, J shed 5 bases, and the junction held 7 bases outside the gene matches. Written as DNA, the CDR3 is TGCGCCAGCCGCACGACAGGGGGGCACAATGAGCAGTTCTTC. It specifies CASRTTGGHNEQFF.

This clone was counted between two and nine times. This chain joins TRBV7-2 and TRBJ2-1; 9 nucleotides match TRBD1. Germline CDR1 SGHTA, CDR2 FQGNSA. Trimming cost V 2 bases and J 5 bases; bases outside gene matches: 4. The CDR3 length is 15 residues. CDR3 sequence reads: CASSLWDRANNEQFF. The CDR3 DNA sequence: TGTGCCAGCAGCTTATGGGACAGGGCAAACAATGAGCAGTTCTTC.

The V and J genes are TRBV30 and TRBJ2-7; TRBD1 agrees at 7 bases. Germline loops: CDR1 GTSNPN, CDR2 SVGIG (reference sequence). Trimming removed 2 bases from V and 6 bases from J; junction bases left unmatched: 7. The CDR3 spans 13 residues. In DNA, the CDR3 is TGTGCCTGGAGTAGAGGGGGCCGACTCGAGCAGTACTTC. Translation gives CAWSRGGRLEQYF.

The chain uses TRBV2 and TRBJ1-1, with 9 bases fitting TRBD1. The V and J ends lost 6 bases and 5 bases, in that order; junction bases with no gene match: 7. The CDR3 consists of 14 residues. Per the germline V gene, CDR1 is SNHLY and CDR2 is FYNNEI. The CDR3 coding sequence is TGTGCCAGCAGCGCCACACAGGGGGCAACTGAAGCTTTCTTT. Its translation is CASSATQGATEAFF.